The TCR beta chain described here comes from a study of T cells in tumors after PD-1 blockade. Study at large: Daily vismodegib 150 mg continued in a subset of anti-PD-1-treated patients.

This table comes from immunoSEQ multiplex PCR, and its TCRdb copy is limited to in-frame clones, with some not included. Here the sample spans roughly 48,000 clones, 81% being singletons. The CDR3 totals 15 residues. Trimming shortened V by 4 bases and J by 0 bases, and 11 bases separated the two germline ends. In germline, CDR1 is SGHTA, CDR2 FQGNSA. This TCR was recovered from a human donor with basal cell carcinoma. This chain links TRBV7-2 with TRBJ2-3; D is possibly TRBD1 (5 bases). The material was PBMCs, obtained before anti-PD-1 treatment. The DNA for the CDR3 is TGTGCCAGCAGCTCAGACAGCTCTAGCACAGATACGCAGTATTTT. Its protein product is CASSSDSSSTDTQYF.